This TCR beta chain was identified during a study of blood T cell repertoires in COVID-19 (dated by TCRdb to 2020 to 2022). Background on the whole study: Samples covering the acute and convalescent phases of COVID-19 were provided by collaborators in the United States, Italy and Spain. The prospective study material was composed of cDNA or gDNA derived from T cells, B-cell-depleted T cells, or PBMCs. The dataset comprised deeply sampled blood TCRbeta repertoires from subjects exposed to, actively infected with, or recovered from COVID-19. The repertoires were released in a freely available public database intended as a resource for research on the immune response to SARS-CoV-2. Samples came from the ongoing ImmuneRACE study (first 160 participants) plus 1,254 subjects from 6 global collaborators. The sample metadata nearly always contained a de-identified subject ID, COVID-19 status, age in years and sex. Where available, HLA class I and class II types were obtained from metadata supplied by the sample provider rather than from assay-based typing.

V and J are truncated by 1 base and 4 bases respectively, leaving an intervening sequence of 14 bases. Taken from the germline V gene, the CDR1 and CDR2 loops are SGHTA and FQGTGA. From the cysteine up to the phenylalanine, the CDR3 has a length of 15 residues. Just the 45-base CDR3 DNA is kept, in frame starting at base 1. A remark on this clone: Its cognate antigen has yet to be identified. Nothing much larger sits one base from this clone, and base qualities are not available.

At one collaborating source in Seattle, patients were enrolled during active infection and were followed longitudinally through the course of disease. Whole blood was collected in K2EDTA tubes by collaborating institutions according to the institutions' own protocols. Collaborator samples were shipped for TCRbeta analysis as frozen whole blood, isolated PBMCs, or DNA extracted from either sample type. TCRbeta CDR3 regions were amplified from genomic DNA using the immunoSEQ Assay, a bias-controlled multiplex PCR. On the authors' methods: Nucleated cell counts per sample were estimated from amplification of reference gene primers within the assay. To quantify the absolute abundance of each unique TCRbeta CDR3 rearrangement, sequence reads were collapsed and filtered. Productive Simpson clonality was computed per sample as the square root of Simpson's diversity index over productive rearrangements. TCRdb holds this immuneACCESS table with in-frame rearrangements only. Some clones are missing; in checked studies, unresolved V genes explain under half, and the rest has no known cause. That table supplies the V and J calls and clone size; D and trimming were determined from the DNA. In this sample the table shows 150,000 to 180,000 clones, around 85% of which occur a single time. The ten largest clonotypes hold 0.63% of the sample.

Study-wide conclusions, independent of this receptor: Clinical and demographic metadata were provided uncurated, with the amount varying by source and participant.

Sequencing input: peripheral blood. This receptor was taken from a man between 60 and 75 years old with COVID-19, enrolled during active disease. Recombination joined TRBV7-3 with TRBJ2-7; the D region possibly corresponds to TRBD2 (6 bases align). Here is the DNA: TGTGCCAGCAGCTTAAAGGCGGGGAACCAGTACGAGCAGTACTTC. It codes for CASSLKAGNQYEQYF. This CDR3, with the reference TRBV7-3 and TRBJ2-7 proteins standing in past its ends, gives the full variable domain GAGVSQTPSNKVTEKGKYVELRCDPISGHTALYWYRQSLGQGPEFLIYFQGTGAADDSGLPNDRFFAVRPEGSVSTLKIQRTERGDSAVYLCASSLKAGNQYEQYFGPGTRLTVT.